The rows below give T cell receptor beta chains drawn from one sample of a study of T cell responses to AZD1222 COVID-19 vaccine. Clones were sequenced by immunoSEQ multiplex PCR, and TCRdb holds only the in-frame ones, with some missing. The sample lists over 150,000 clones; 90% were seen once. This sample comprised peripheral blood, obtained on day 0 of AZD1222 vaccination. These receptors originate from an adult in good health. Both conserved end residues are trimmed from each CDR3.

11 TRBJ1-1 TRBV27 ASRLRDTTEAF
10 TRBJ1-6 TRBV6-1 ASSEWNSPLH
11 TRBJ2-7 TRBV9 ASSVAPLGEQY
11 TRBJ1-6 TRBV3-1/TRBV3-2 ASSDRIPGPLH
14 TRBJ1-2 TRBV28 ASRPAGTGAISGYT
14 TRBJ1-1 TRBV5-1 ASSLPRGGTNTEAF
12 TRBJ2-5 TRBV11-1 ASSLARHSGTQY
13 TRBJ2-7 TRBV6-5 ASSYPLIGAYEQY
12 TRBJ1-1 TRBV6-2/TRBV6-3 ASSYLDGYTEAF
14 TRBJ2-3 TRBV5-4 ASSPFVPISGDTQY
12 TRBJ2-3 TRBV9 ASGGLARTDTQY
11 TRBJ1-1 TRBV9 ASSVAGNTEAF
14 TRBJ1-6 TRBV19 ASISTEAHYNSPLH
12 TRBJ1-4 TRBV5-1 ASSLEGLNEKLF
13 TRBJ2-5 TRBV19 ASSIGGTEKETQY
13 TRBJ1-5 TRBV6-6 ASSPGQGDYQPQH
12 TRBJ2-7 TRBV2 ASSNALAGNEQY
11 TRBJ1-5 TRBV30 AISGGGRQPQH
12 TRBJ1-1 TRBV6-1 ASSEGTRNTEAF
12 TRBJ1-1 TRBV28 ASSTQGGVTEAF
14 TRBJ1-4 TRBV7-2 ASSLAGGGFGEKLF
12 TRBJ1-1 TRBV11-1 ASSLGWGRVKAF
19 TRBJ1-5 TRBV12-5 ASGLAVYGVEGSYSNQPQH
12 TRBJ2-2 TRBV9 ASSVGGGAGELF
11 TRBJ2-1 TRBV6-1 ASSWDSYNEQF
13 TRBJ2-5 TRBV15 ATSRGAGAPETQY
10 TRBJ1-2 TRBV11-3 ASSFDSYGYT
10 TRBJ2-1 TRBV13 ASSPRGGEQF
11 TRBJ2-5 TRBV3-1/TRBV3-2 ASSQPVLETQY
13 TRBJ2-1 TRBV5-1 ASSNPGQNYNEQF
14 TRBJ2-2 TRBV5-1 ASSLRPGLNTGELF
12 TRBJ2-7 TRBV9 ASSVGTGAYEQY
8 TRBJ2-1 TRBV20-1 SANFGTQF
14 TRBJ2-3 TRBV9 ASSVAVSGSTDTQY
9 TRBJ1-2 TRBV4-3 ASSQGTDYT
11 TRBJ1-1 TRBV11-2 ASSLGGTTEAF
13 TRBJ2-5 TRBV5-1 ASSGMEVGRETQY
12 TRBJ2-1 TRBV9 ASSSTRQTNEQF
11 TRBJ2-5 TRBV11-1 ASSSRLGETQY
12 TRBJ1-1 TRBV11-2 ASSPAGGETEAF
12 TRBJ2-4 TRBV11-3 ASSLDAELNIQY
13 TRBJ1-3 TRBV6-5 ASSSDRAWGNTIY
11 TRBJ2-2 TRBV27 ASGQIDTGELF
10 TRBJ2-5 TRBV7-3 ASSLTGQTQY
15 TRBJ1-6 TRBV19 ASSSQGIRLYNSPLH